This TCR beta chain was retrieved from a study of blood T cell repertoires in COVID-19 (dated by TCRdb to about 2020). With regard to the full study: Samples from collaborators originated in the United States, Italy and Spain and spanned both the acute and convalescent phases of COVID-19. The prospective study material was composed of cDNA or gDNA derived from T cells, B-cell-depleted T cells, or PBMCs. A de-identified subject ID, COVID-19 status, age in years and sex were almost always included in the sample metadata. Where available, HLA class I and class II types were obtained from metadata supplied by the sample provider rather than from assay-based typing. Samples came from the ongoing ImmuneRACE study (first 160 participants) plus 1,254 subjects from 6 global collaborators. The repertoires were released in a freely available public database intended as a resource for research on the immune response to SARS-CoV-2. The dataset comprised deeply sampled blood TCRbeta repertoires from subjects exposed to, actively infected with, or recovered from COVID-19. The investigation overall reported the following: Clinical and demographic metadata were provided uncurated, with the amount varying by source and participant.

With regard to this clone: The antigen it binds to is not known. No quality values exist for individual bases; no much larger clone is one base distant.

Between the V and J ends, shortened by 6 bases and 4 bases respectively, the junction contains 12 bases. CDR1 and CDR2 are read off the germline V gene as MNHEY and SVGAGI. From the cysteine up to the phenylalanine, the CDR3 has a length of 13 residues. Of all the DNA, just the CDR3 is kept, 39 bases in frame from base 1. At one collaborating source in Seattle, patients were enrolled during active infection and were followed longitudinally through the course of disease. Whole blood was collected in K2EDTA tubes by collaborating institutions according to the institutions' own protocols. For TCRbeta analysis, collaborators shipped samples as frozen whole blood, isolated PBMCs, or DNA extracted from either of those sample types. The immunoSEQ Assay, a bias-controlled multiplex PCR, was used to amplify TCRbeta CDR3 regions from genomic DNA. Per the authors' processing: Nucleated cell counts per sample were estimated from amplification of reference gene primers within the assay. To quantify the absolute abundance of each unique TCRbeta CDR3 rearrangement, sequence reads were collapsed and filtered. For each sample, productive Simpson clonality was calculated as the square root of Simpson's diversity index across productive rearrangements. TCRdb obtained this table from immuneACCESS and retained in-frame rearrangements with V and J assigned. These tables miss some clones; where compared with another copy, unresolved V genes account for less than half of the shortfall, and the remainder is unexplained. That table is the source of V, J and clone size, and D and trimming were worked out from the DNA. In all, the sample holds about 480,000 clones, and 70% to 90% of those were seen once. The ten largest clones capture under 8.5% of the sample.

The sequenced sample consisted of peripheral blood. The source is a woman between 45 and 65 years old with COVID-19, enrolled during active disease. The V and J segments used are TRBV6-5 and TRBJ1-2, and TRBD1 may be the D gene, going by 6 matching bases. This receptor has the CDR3 CASRPTGPYGYTF. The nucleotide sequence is TGTGCCAGCAGGCCGACAGGCCCCTATGGCTACACCTTC.